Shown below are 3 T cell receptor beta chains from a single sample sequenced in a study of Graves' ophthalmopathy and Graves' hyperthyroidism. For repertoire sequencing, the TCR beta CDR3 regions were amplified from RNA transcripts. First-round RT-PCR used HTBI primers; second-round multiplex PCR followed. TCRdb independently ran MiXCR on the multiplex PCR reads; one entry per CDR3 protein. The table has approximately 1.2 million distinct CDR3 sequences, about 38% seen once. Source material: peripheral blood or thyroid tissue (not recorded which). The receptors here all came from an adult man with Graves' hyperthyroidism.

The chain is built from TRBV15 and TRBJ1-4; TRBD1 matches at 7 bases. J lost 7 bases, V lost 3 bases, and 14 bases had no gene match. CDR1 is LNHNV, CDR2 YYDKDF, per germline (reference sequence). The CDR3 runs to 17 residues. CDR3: CATSSTGEAQLSEKLFF. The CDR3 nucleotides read TGTGCCACCAGCAGCACAGGGGAGGCTCAGCTCAGTGAAAAACTGTTTTTT.

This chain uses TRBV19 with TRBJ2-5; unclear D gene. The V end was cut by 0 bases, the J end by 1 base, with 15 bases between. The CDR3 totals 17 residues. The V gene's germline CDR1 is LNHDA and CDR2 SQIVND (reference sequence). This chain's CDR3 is CASSIEGPRASQETQYF. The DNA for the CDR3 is TGTGCCAGTAGTATAGAGGGCCCAAGGGCCAGCCAAGAGACCCAGTACTTC.

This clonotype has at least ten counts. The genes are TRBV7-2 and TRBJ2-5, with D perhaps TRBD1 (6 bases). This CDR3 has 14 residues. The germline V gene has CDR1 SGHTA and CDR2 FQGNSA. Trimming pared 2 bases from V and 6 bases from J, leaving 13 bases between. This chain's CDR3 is CASSLTQGQQTQYF. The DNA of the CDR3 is TGTGCCAGCAGCTTAACTCAGGGGCAGCAGACCCAGTACTTC.